This T cell receptor beta chain emerged from a study of human T cells and chemical hapten exposure. Study overall: Small discrepancies in pooled library volume mainly accounted for the varying TCR yields per sample.

As the library was built, unique molecular identifiers were attached to individual cDNA molecules. In the authors' workflow: TCR counts had a median of about 94,000 per sample and spanned roughly 20,000 to 750,000. TCRdb called the RACE reads again in MiXCR, with one record for every CDR3 protein. Here the V and J calls rest on TCRdb's processing, not on the authors' analysis. The sample consists of some 46,000 distinct CDR3 sequences, around 4% of them appearing once. As concerns this clonotype: The antigen is not known.

Time point here: healthy volunteer bleed at 2 weeks. Total RNA extraction was carried out from unfractionated whole blood. Whole-study findings and limits: No alteration of TCRs above 1 in 1000 frequency was seen with DPC sensitization.

The CDR3 is 16 residues long. Germline V gives CDR1 LNHDA, CDR2 SQIVND (reference sequence). V lost 6 bases to trimming and J lost 5 bases; unmatched junction nucleotides: 13. The chain links TRBV19 to TRBJ2-7, with TRBD1 identical over 10 bases. The sequence came from a female donor in good health. Some clones in this sample may be carry-over from other donors' samples. Input material: whole blood. The DNA of the CDR3 is TGTGCCAGTAGCGCATCAGGGACAGGGGATTTCAACGAGCAGTACTTC. Translated: CASSASGTGDFNEQYF.